Included here is one T cell receptor beta chain sequence, with context. It has no known antigen specificity. Per-nucleotide qualities are absent, and no much larger clonotype sits a single base away. These data come from a study of blood T cell repertoires in COVID-19 (dated by TCRdb to about 2020). For the wider study: Samples covering the acute and convalescent phases of COVID-19 were provided by collaborators in the United States, Italy and Spain. The prospective study material was composed of cDNA or gDNA derived from T cells, B-cell-depleted T cells, or PBMCs. The dataset comprised deeply sampled blood TCRbeta repertoires from subjects exposed to, actively infected with, or recovered from COVID-19. The repertoires were released in a freely available public database intended as a resource for research on the immune response to SARS-CoV-2. The samples were drawn from two sources: the first 160 participants of the ongoing ImmuneRACE study, and 1,254 subjects contributed by 6 global collaborators. Sample metadata almost always included a de-identified subject ID, COVID-19 status, age in years and sex. Where available, HLA class I and class II types were taken from metadata supplied by the sample provider and were not determined by assay-based typing.

The immunoSEQ Assay, a bias-controlled multiplex PCR, was used to amplify TCRbeta CDR3 regions from genomic DNA. As for the authors' bioinformatics: The number of nucleated cells in each sample was estimated from the amplification of reference gene primers within the assay. To quantify the absolute abundance of each unique TCRbeta CDR3 rearrangement, sequence reads were collapsed and filtered. For each sample, productive Simpson clonality was calculated as the square root of Simpson's diversity index over productive rearrangements. TCRdb holds this immuneACCESS table with in-frame rearrangements only. Some clones are missing; in checked studies, unresolved V genes explain under half, and the rest has no known cause. V and J calls plus clone size are reproduced from that table; the DNA served to infer D and trimming. In all, the sample holds about 160,000 clones, and less than 90% of those were seen once. The ten largest make up around 7% of the sample.

Participants in the prospective study were aged 18 to 89 years, lived in more than 20 United States geographic areas, and enrolled through a virtual design. In the prospective study, cohorts were assigned on the basis of participant-reported clinical history obtained from a screening survey and a study questionnaire. For ImmuneRACE Cohort 3, a participant was defined as recovered based on two consecutive negative NP/OP PCR tests, clearance by a healthcare professional, or resolution of symptoms. In the prospective study, mobile phlebotomists collected whole blood, serum and a nasopharyngeal or oropharyngeal swab from each participant. Additional blood draws and questionnaires over an approximately two-month period could optionally be provided by prospective study participants. Before DNA extraction, blood samples from the prospective study were shipped at room temperature or frozen. Reading from cysteine to phenylalanine, the CDR3 counts 14 amino acids. Of all the DNA, just the CDR3 is kept, 42 bases in frame from base 1. The V and J ends are trimmed by 0 bases and 0 bases, leaving 6 bases between them. For CDR1 and CDR2, the germline V gene lists SGDLS and YYNGEE.

What the authors observed across the whole study: Clinical and demographic metadata were provided uncurated, with the amount varying by source and participant.

This TCR was recovered from a woman in her forties or fifties who had recovered from COVID-19. Input material: PBMCs or T cells enriched from blood (not recorded which). The sequence joins TRBV9 to TRBJ1-2, with the D gene call left open. The CDR3 loop reads CASSVGGTNYGYTF. Here is the DNA: TGTGCCAGCAGCGTAGGAGGGACTAACTATGGCTACACCTTC.